The TCR beta chain under discussion was sequenced for a study of beta chain features in type 1 diabetes. About the research overall: The samples had 100 million to 140 million sorted cells examined in all.

In the case of this clone: The antigen remains unidentified.

The CDR3 has 15 residues. Per germline, CDR1 LGHNA and CDR2 YSLEER. The V and J ends lost 4 bases and 5 bases, in that order; junction bases with no gene match: 6. The whole isolated RNA underwent reverse transcription, so sequencing captured expressed TCRB transcripts. Roughly 3.57 million reads on average were seen across naive, central memory and regulatory T cell samples. The assay was immunoSEQ multiplex PCR, and TCRdb's table has in-frame clones only and misses some. In the table there are 630,000 or so clones, 11% to 15% of which are singletons. Study-wide results and limits: Any HLA effect on TCRB rearrangement was left unresolved by small sub-analyses. Patients with Type 1 diabetes showed moderately but significantly shorter TCRB CDR3s in all four CD4+ subsets.

This sequence joins TRBV4-3 and TRBJ2-1; TRBD1 matches at 9 bases. Sequencing was carried out using naive CD4+ T cells from blood. This TCR derives from a man between 18 and 29 years old with type 1 diabetes. In DNA, the CDR3 is TGCGCCAGCAGCCCCGGGACAGGGTGGGACAATGAGCAGTTCTTC. This encodes CASSPGTGWDNEQFF.